A selection of T cell receptor beta chains follows, all from one sample in a study of CD8 T cells in ankylosing spondylitis. Using its own MiXCR run on the 5' RACE reads, TCRdb lists one record per CDR3 protein. The sample records more than 150,000 distinct CDR3 sequences, 9.5% to 15% being singletons. Material: blood, either unsorted or a sorted T cell fraction (not recorded which). These receptors came from a male donor with ankylosing spondylitis or in good health (not recorded which). The CDR3 runs from the conserved cysteine through the conserved F or W. The order of the fields is clone size, J gene, D gene, V gene, CDR3 protein, CDR3 DNA. D genes are given only for firm matches. Size values are once, few and many counts, or a class for expanded clones, and some rows have none.

size: few
J: TRBJ2-7
D: -
V: TRBV12-3/TRBV12-4
CDR3: CASSSTYYEQYF
DNA: TGTGCCAGCAGCTCAACCTACTACGAGCAGTACTTC

size: few
J: TRBJ1-4
D: -
V: TRBV4-1
CDR3: CASSQGSSLATNEKLFF
DNA: TGCGCCAGCAGCCAAGGAAGTAGCCTTGCAACTAATGAAAAACTGTTTTTT

size: few
J: TRBJ2-2
D: -
V: TRBV3-1
CDR3: CASSLSHTGELFF
DNA: TGTGCCAGCAGCTTATCCCACACCGGGGAGCTGTTTTTT

size: -
J: TRBJ2-5
D: TRBD1
V: TRBV7-9
CDR3: CASSEPGQGYFETQYF
DNA: TGTGCCAGCAGCGAACCGGGACAGGGGTATTTCGAGACCCAGTACTTC

size: -
J: TRBJ1-5
D: -
V: TRBV7-9
CDR3: CASSLSENNQPQHF
DNA: TGTGCCAGCAGCTTATCGGAGAACAATCAGCCCCAGCATTTT

size: -
J: TRBJ2-3
D: -
V: TRBV3-1
CDR3: CASGRGVGGTDTQYF
DNA: TGTGCCAGCGGCCGGGGCGTTGGGGGCACAGATACGCAGTATTTT

size: -
J: TRBJ1-5
D: -
V: TRBV6-1
CDR3: CATQGTGRGTKPQHF
DNA: TGTGCCACCCAGGGTACAGGGAGGGGAACAAAGCCCCAGCATTTT

size: -
J: TRBJ2-2
D: -
V: TRBV4-1
CDR3: CASSQATNTGELFF
DNA: TGCGCCAGCAGCCAGGCCACAAACACCGGGGAGCTGTTTTTT

size: few
J: TRBJ2-1
D: TRBD1
V: TRBV19
CDR3: CASSIPGGVYNEQFF
DNA: TGTGCCAGTAGTATCCCAGGGGGAGTTTACAATGAGCAGTTCTTC

size: -
J: TRBJ2-3
D: TRBD2
V: TRBV11-2
CDR3: CASSKGTSGGGDTQYF
DNA: TGTGCCAGCAGCAAAGGGACTAGCGGGGGGGGGGATACGCAGTATTTT

size: few
J: TRBJ2-7
D: TRBD2
V: TRBV2
CDR3: CASSVVTSGEGIPYEQYF
DNA: TGTGCCAGCAGTGTAGTTACTAGCGGGGAGGGAATTCCCTACGAGCAGTACTTC

size: -
J: TRBJ2-1
D: -
V: TRBV11-2
CDR3: CASSFGGGYEQFF
DNA: TGTGCCAGCAGCTTCGGCGGGGGCTATGAGCAGTTCTTC

size: few
J: TRBJ2-2
D: -
V: TRBV7-8
CDR3: CASRSGGSTGELFF
DNA: TGTGCCAGCAGGTCGGGCGGTAGCACCGGGGAGCTGTTTTTT

size: few
J: TRBJ2-1
D: TRBD2
V: TRBV7-9
CDR3: CASSPPGLAGNEQFF
DNA: TGTGCCAGCAGCCCACCGGGACTAGCGGGGAATGAGCAGTTCTTC

size: -
J: TRBJ2-7
D: TRBD1
V: TRBV10-3
CDR3: CAISEGQGENEQYF
DNA: TGTGCCATCAGCGAGGGACAGGGGGAGAACGAGCAGTACTTC

size: -
J: TRBJ1-1
D: TRBD1
V: TRBV18
CDR3: CASSQTGGDTEAFF
DNA: TGTGCCAGCTCACAGACAGGGGGGGACACTGAAGCTTTCTTT

size: many
J: TRBJ1-5
D: -
V: TRBV12-3/TRBV12-4
CDR3: CASSWVSNQPQHF
DNA: TGTGCCAGCAGTTGGGTTAGCAATCAGCCCCAGCATTTT

size: -
J: TRBJ2-2
D: -
V: TRBV20-1
CDR3: CSAIPLGTGELFF
DNA: TGCAGTGCTATCCCCCTCGGCACCGGGGAGCTGTTTTTT

size: -
J: TRBJ2-7
D: -
V: TRBV4-1
CDR3: CASSQALGSYEQYF
DNA: TGCGCCAGCAGCCAAGCCCTAGGCTCCTACGAGCAGTACTTC

size: many
J: TRBJ1-2
D: -
V: TRBV10-3
CDR3: CAISESSDMDYGYTF
DNA: TGTGCCATCAGTGAGTCCTCTGACATGGACTATGGCTACACCTTC

size: few
J: TRBJ1-1
D: -
V: TRBV29-1
CDR3: CSVGEGSTEAFF
DNA: TGCAGCGTTGGGGAGGGATCAACTGAAGCTTTCTTT

size: many
J: TRBJ1-1
D: -
V: TRBV9
CDR3: CASSVGTGNTEAFF
DNA: TGTGCCAGCAGCGTAGGGACGGGGAACACTGAAGCTTTCTTT

size: -
J: TRBJ2-7
D: -
V: TRBV10-3
CDR3: CASLMAEDYEQYF
DNA: TGTGCCAGCCTGATGGCCGAGGATTACGAGCAGTACTTC